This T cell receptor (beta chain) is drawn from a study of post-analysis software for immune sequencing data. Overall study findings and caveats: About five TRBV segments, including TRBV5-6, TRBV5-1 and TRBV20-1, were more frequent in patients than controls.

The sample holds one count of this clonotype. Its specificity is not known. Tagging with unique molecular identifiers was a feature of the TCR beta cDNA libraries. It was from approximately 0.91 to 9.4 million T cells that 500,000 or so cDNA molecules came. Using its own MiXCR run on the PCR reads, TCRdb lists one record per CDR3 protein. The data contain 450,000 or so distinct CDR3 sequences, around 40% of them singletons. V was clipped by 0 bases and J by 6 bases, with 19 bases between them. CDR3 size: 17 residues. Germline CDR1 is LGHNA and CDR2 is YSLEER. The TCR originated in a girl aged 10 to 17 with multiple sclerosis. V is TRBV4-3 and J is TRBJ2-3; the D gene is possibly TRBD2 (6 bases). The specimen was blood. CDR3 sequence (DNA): TGCGCCAGCAGCCAAGATGCCATCGCTAGCGAGTTGGATACGCAGTATTTT. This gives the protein CASSQDAIASELDTQYF.